This is a list of T cell receptor beta chains from one sample in a study of T cell repertoires in cytomegalovirus infection. TCRdb independently ran MiXCR on the reads; one entry per CDR3 protein. The sample yields some 800,000 distinct CDR3 sequences, roughly 28% seen once. Their specific antigens are unknown. The sample here was cultured CD8+ T cells from PBMCs, taken from culture after CMV antigen stimulation. These receptors were obtained from a human donor in good health (CMV status not recorded). Some clones in this sample may be carry-over from other donors' samples. CDR3s include the opening cysteine and the closing phenylalanine or tryptophan. The D gene is left open where the match is weak. Where a row states a size, it is once, few, many or the class of an expanded clone; other rows omit it.

>-|TRBD2|TRBV7-6|TRBJ2-7
TGTGCCAGCAGCCCTACTAGCGGGGGCATCTACGAGCAGTACTTC
CASSPTSGGIYEQYF
>-|-|TRBV19|TRBJ2-1
TGTGCCAGTAGTCCCCCGGGTGGGTCCGCCTACAATGAGCAGTTCTTC
CASSPPGGSAYNEQFF
>-|-|TRBV10-3|TRBJ2-5
TGTGCCATCAGTGATGAGGGTGGACACTCCCAAGAGACCCAGTACTTC
CAISDEGGHSQETQYF
>few|TRBD1|TRBV7-9|TRBJ2-1
TGTGCCAGCCCAGACAGGGTCGACTACAATGAGCAGTTCTTC
CASPDRVDYNEQFF
>few|-|TRBV27|TRBJ2-7
TGTGCCAGCAGTTTTTCGGGGACGGAGCAGTACTTC
CASSFSGTEQYF
>few|TRBD1|TRBV2|TRBJ2-7
TGTGCCAGCAGTGGAGCGGACAGGGTCCCCTACGAGCAGTACTTC
CASSGADRVPYEQYF
>-|-|TRBV11-2|TRBJ1-2
TGTGCCAGCAGCCCATGGGGGCAGTTTAACTATGGCTACACCTTC
CASSPWGQFNYGYTF
>-|-|TRBV14|TRBJ2-2
TGTGCCAGCAGCCAAGGACAAACAAAGACCAGGGAGCTGTTTTTT
CASSQGQTKTRELFF
>few|-|TRBV3-1|TRBJ2-4
TGTGCCAGCAGCCAAGACAGGGCAGACATTCAGTACTTC
CASSQDRADIQYF
>-|TRBD1|TRBV5-4|TRBJ1-2
TGTGCCAGCAGCTTGAACAGGGGGCTTATTGGGAGGGGCTATGGCTACACCTTC
CASSLNRGLIGRGYGYTF
>-|-|TRBV12-3/TRBV12-4|TRBJ1-1
TGTGCCAGCAGTTTAGCGCGTAGGAATTCTGAAGCTTTCTTT
CASSLARRNSEAFF
>many|-|TRBV6-1|TRBJ1-2
TGTGCCAGCACCGGAACGGGACGGAACTATGGCTACACCTTC
CASTGTGRNYGYTF
>-|-|TRBV5-1|TRBJ2-3
TGCGCCAGCAGCTTACCTAGTTCAGATACGCAGTATTTT
CASSLPSSDTQYF
>many|TRBD1|TRBV6-1|TRBJ1-1
TGTGCCAGCAGACAGGGGGCTGAAGCTTTCTTT
CASRQGAEAFF
>few|-|TRBV7-2|TRBJ2-2
TGTGCCAGCAGCCCCGGGGCAGGAGCCGGGGAGCTGTTTTTT
CASSPGAGAGELFF
>few|-|TRBV6-6|TRBJ1-2
TGTGCCAGCAGCGAACCCTGGGGTGGCTACACCTTC
CASSEPWGGYTF
>-|TRBD1|TRBV5-5|TRBJ1-4
TGTGCCAGCGGGACAGCGTTCTATAATGAAAAACTGTTTTTT
CASGTAFYNEKLFF
>few|-|TRBV12-3/TRBV12-4|TRBJ2-5
TGTGCCAGCAGTTTAACGGTGGTAATTCAAGAGACCCAGTACTTC
CASSLTVVIQETQYF
>-|-|TRBV27|TRBJ1-2
TGTGCCAGCAGTTTACGTCAGGGGAACTATGGCTACACCTTC
CASSLRQGNYGYTF